Below are 10 T cell receptor beta chains sequenced from a single sample in a study of cytomegalovirus exposure and HLA in healthy donors. The PCR contained 60 Vbeta and 13 Jbeta primers. TCRdb keeps only in-frame clones here, not all; method: immunoSEQ multiplex PCR. The sample has some 130,000 clones; about 70% are singletons. The sequenced sample consisted of PBMCs. The source of these receptors is a man between 35 and 55 years old in good health and CMV-seronegative.

The gene calls are TRBV5-6 and TRBJ2-7; no clear D gene. Germline V gene lookup returns CDR1 SGHDT and CDR2 YYEEEE. The ends were cut back, 0 bases at V and 2 bases at J, with 6 bases in the middle. The CDR3 contains 13 residues. DNA for the CDR3: TGTGCCAGCAGCTTGGTATCTACCTACGAGCAGTACTTC. As protein: CASSLVSTYEQYF.

The chain couples TRBV6-6 to TRBJ2-3, with D possibly TRBD2 on 5 matching bases. V dropped 6 bases and J dropped 2 bases, with 18 bases sitting between them. The length of the CDR3 is 16 residues. Per germline, CDR1 MNHNY and CDR2 SVGAGI (reference sequence). Here the CDR3 reads CASSLESGPNTDTQYF. The CDR3 region has the DNA TGTGCCAGCAGCCTCGAAAGCGGTCCCAACACAGATACGCAGTATTTT.

This chain links TRBV7-9 with TRBJ2-7; D is uncertain. In germline, CDR1 is SEHNR, CDR2 FQNEAQ (reference sequence). Trimming pared 1 base from V and 2 bases from J, leaving 3 bases between. The CDR3 is made up of 12 amino acids. CDR3: CASSLDTYEQYF. The CDR3 coding sequence is TGTGCCAGCAGCTTAGACACCTACGAGCAGTACTTC.

The rearrangement links TRBV7-2 to TRBJ2-1; the D gene is possibly TRBD2 (5 bases). V was clipped by 0 bases and J by 6 bases, with 9 bases between them. The germline gives CDR1 SGHTA, CDR2 FQGNSA. The length of the CDR3 is 14 residues. The CDR3 DNA reads TGTGCCAGCAGCTTAGCGGGAGTAACCAATGAGCAGTTCTTC. Its protein is CASSLAGVTNEQFF.

The chain employs TRBV4-2 and TRBJ2-5; the match to TRBD2 covers 8 bases. The CDR3 contains 16 residues. CDR1 and CDR2 from the germline V gene are LGHNA and YNFKEQ. V was clipped by 2 bases and J by 1 base; unmatched bases: 6. The CDR3 protein is CASSQLYGLAQETQYF. The DNA for the CDR3 is TGTGCCAGCAGCCAACTATACGGACTAGCCCAAGAGACCCAGTACTTC.

CDR3 coding DNA: TGTGCCAGCAGACAACAGGGATCCGCCGCAGATACGCAGTATTTT. Amino acid sequence: CASRQQGSAADTQYF. This chain connects TRBV14 to TRBJ2-3, with a possible D match to TRBD1 (6 bases). The ends were cut back, 6 bases at V and 4 bases at J, with 17 bases in the middle. The CDR3 is 15 residues long. Germline-derived CDR1 and CDR2 are SGHDN and FVKESK.

Only one count was recorded for this clone. The genes are TRBV27 and TRBJ2-5; 9 positions agree with TRBD2. The CDR3 loop spans 15 amino acids. Germline assignment: CDR1 MNHEY and CDR2 SMNVEV (reference sequence). V gave up 2 bases and J gave up 1 base; unmatched junction bases: 2. In DNA form, the CDR3 reads TGTGCCAGCAGTTTAACAGCGGGAGGCCAAGAGACCCAGTACTTC. As protein: CASSLTAGGQETQYF.

The chain employs TRBV5-5 and TRBJ1-5; 8 bases align to TRBD1. Germline CDR1 SGHKS, CDR2 YYEKEE (reference sequence). This CDR3 is 15 amino acids long. J gave up 2 bases and V 1 base, and 2 bases lay outside the gene matches. For the CDR3, the DNA is TGTGCCAGCAGCTTGATGGGACAGGGCAATCAGCCCCAGCATTTT. Translating it yields CASSLMGQGNQPQHF.

This clone has just a few counts. This chain links TRBV5-1 with TRBJ2-1; 8 bases agree with TRBD1. The V gene end was trimmed by 0 bases and the J gene end by 4 bases; junction bases not matched to a gene: 3. The CDR3 totals 15 residues. The germline CDR1 and CDR2 sequences are SGHRS and YFSETQ. Here the CDR3 reads CASSLDRQGYNEQFF. As DNA, the CDR3 is TGCGCCAGCAGCTTGGACCGACAGGGGTACAATGAGCAGTTCTTC.

This clone was observed a single time. The genes are TRBV30 and TRBJ1-2; perhaps TRBD1 as D (5 bases). The CDR3 loop spans 12 amino acids. The ends were cut back, 4 bases at V and 6 bases at J, with 12 bases in the middle. Germline V gene data show CDR1 as GTSNPN and CDR2 as SVGIG (reference sequence). The chain's CDR3 is CAWTQAWDGYTF. The CDR3 region has the DNA TGTGCCTGGACACAGGCCTGGGATGGCTACACCTTC.